The 12 T cell receptor beta chains presented below share a single source sample, sequenced in a study of T cell repertoires in cytomegalovirus infection. A single record per CDR3 protein comes from TCRdb applying MiXCR to the reads. Counted here are approximately 590,000 distinct CDR3 sequences, 40% occurring once; the ten biggest clones make up about 46%. The antigens for these receptors are not known. The material was cultured PBMCs, obtained from culture after CMV antigen stimulation. These receptors were obtained from a human donor in good health (CMV status not recorded). Some clones in this sample may be carry-over from other donors' samples.

The CDR3 nucleotides read TGTGCCAGCAGTTCGAGAACCCCGGGACAGGGGGCTTTTGATGGCTACACCTTC. Amino acid sequence: CASSSRTPGQGAFDGYTF. The chain is built from TRBV12-3 or TRBV12-4 and TRBJ1-2, with 12 nucleotides matching TRBD1. V dropped 4 bases and J dropped 6; count of bases not matched to a gene: 15. This CDR3 comprises 18 residues.

The gene calls are TRBV27 and TRBJ1-4; TRBD1 aligns across 9 bases. The V and J ends lost 6 bases and 7 bases, in that order; junction bases with no gene match: 6. Germline V gene data show CDR1 as MNHEY and CDR2 as SMNVEV (reference sequence). CDR3 size: 14 residues. This chain's CDR3 is CASRPGTGPEKLFF. CDR3 DNA: TGTGCCAGCAGGCCCGGGACAGGGCCTGAAAAACTGTTTTTT.

The chain uses TRBV29-1 and TRBJ2-1, with TRBD1 identical over 7 bases. J was trimmed by 6 bases and V by 6 bases; bases with no gene match: 17. In germline, CDR1 is SQVTM, CDR2 ANQGSEA. The CDR3 contains 16 residues. The CDR3 reads CSVGPLRGPASNEQFF. The DNA of the CDR3 is TGCAGCGTCGGACCGCTGAGGGGGCCTGCATCCAATGAGCAGTTCTTC.

For this clonotype: Germline and junction disagree at one end, which may indicate a read error. The genes are TRBV2 and TRBJ2-7; 12 nucleotides align to TRBD2. CDR3 length: 15 residues. Germline CDR1 SNHLY, CDR2 FYNNEI. This chain's CDR3 is CASSLWTSGTYERYF. The CDR3 region has the DNA TGTGCCAGCAGTCTTTGGACTAGCGGGACTTACGAGCGGTACTTC.

There are a few counts of this clonotype. The V call is TRBV6-2 or TRBV6-3, the J call TRBJ2-7; D unresolved. The V gene lost 2 bases and the J gene lost 5 bases, with 28 bases spanning the gap. This CDR3 is built from 19 residues. Germline CDR1 MNHEY, CDR2 SVGEGT. CDR3 protein: CASSYPRGSAALITHEQYF. The CDR3 region has the DNA TGTGCCAGCAGTTACCCCCGCGGAAGTGCGGCCCTCATTACCCACGAGCAGTACTTC.

The chain couples TRBV11-3 to TRBJ2-7, with a tentative D call TRBD1 (6 bases). This CDR3 is 17 amino acids long. V shed 1 base and J shed 5 bases, with 21 bases lying between them. The germline gives CDR1 SGHNT, CDR2 YENEEA. CDR3 bases: TGTGCCAGCAGCTTAGGCGACAGGACTCTATTCAGAGACGAGCAGTACTTC. Its protein product is CASSLGDRTLFRDEQYF.

In its sample, this clonotype was seen many times. The rearrangement joins TRBV7-8 to TRBJ2-3; 10 nucleotides align to TRBD2. The CDR3 covers 19 residues. V was clipped by 1 base and J by 6 bases; unmatched bases: 16. Germline V gene sequence: CDR1 SGHVS, CDR2 FQNEAQ. CDR3 coding DNA: TGTGCCAGCAGCTTAGTCCAACGTGGAGCGGGGGGGCCGCAGGATACGCAGTATTTT. Residues: CASSLVQRGAGGPQDTQYF.

About this clonotype: The junction differs from germline at one of its ends, possibly a read error. This CDR3 reads CASTPGTGHF. CDR3 sequence (DNA): TGTGCCAGCACCCCCGGGACAGGGCATTTT. The V and J genes are TRBV7-9 and TRBJ2-3; TRBD1 matches 9 bases. The length of the CDR3 is 10 residues. Germline values: CDR1 SEHNR, CDR2 FQNEAQ (reference sequence).

In its sample, this clonotype was seen a few times. The genes are TRBV7-9 and TRBJ2-3; the D gene could be TRBD1 or TRBD2 (6 bases each). Germline CDR1 is SEHNR and CDR2 is FQNEAQ (reference sequence). Trimming removed 7 bases at V and 2 bases at J, with 13 bases between. The CDR3 runs 14 residues. CDR3 sequence: CASKGGQHTDTQYF. The CDR3 coding sequence is TGTGCCAGCAAGGGAGGACAGCACACAGATACGCAGTATTTT.

Note on this clonotype: One base away lies a much larger clone, so this may be a sequencing read error. The genes are TRBV7-8 and TRBJ2-7; D not certain. The germline V gene encodes CDR1 SGHVS and CDR2 FQNEAQ. This CDR3 region has 15 residues. V was pared by 1 base and J by 0 bases, with 10 bases between. The CDR3 here is CASSLGVRGSYEQYF. CDR3 in DNA: TGTGCCAGCAGCTTAGGGGTTCGCGGCTCCTACGAGCAGTACTTC.

The rearrangement links TRBV5-5 to TRBJ1-1; D is uncertain. Deletions cut 2 bases from V and 0 bases from J, with 8 bases between. There are 14 residues in the CDR3. Germline lookup yields CDR1 SGHKS and CDR2 YYEKEE (reference sequence). The CDR3 protein is CASSLSHMNTEAFF. DNA for the CDR3: TGTGCCAGCAGCTTAAGTCATATGAACACTGAAGCTTTCTTT. The complete variable domain, with remaining parts taken from reference TRBV5-5 and TRBJ1-1, reads DAGVTQSPTHLIKTRGQQVTLRCSPISGHKSVSWYQQVLGQGPQFIFQYYEKEERGRGNFPDRFSARQFPNYSSELNVNALLLGDSALYLCASSLSHMNTEAFFGQGTRLTVV.

This clonotype was observed a few times. The CDR3 region is CASSLVHGIRENSYEQYF. DNA for the CDR3: TGTGCCAGCAGCTTAGTGCATGGGATCAGGGAGAACTCCTACGAGCAGTACTTC. The chain links TRBV7-6 to TRBJ2-7; D might be TRBD1 or TRBD2, each matching 5 bases. Germline values: CDR1 SGHVS, CDR2 FNYEAQ. The V end was cut by 1 base, the J end by 0 bases, with 19 bases between. The CDR3 totals 18 residues.